A single sample is the source of the 30 T cell receptor beta chains below, sequenced in a study of T cells after yellow fever vaccination. TCRdb independently ran MiXCR on the 5' RACE reads; one entry per CDR3 protein. This table has roughly 310,000 distinct CDR3 sequences, approximately 9% appearing once. Sequenced here: PBMCs, sampled on the day of the first yellow fever vaccination. Receptors originate from a man between 18 and 35 years old who received the YFV17D yellow fever vaccine.

The chain employs TRBV12-3 or TRBV12-4 and TRBJ1-4, with TRBD1 matching 9 bases. There are 13 residues in the CDR3. V was pared by 5 bases and J by 5 bases, with 0 bases of the junction left unmatched. In nucleotides, the CDR3 is TGTGCCAGCAGTGGGACAGGGAATGAAAAACTGTTTTTT. Translation: CASSGTGNEKLFF.

The gene calls are TRBV5-6 and TRBJ2-2, with D possibly being TRBD1 (5 bases). V was cut by 4 bases and J by 3 bases, with 13 bases left in between. Germline CDR1 reads SGHDT; CDR2 reads YYEEEE. CDR3 length: 15 residues. CDR3 DNA sequence: TGTGCCAGCAGCCCGGACACCGATTACACCGGGGAGCTGTTTTTT. It specifies CASSPDTDYTGELFF.

The chain combines TRBV7-6 with TRBJ1-6; D might be TRBD1 (5 bases). There are 17 residues in the CDR3. Trimming left V 5 bases short and J 4 bases short, with 18 bases between. From germline, CDR1 is SGHVS and CDR2 FNYEAQ. CDR3 region: CASSETAGGIYNSPLHF. The CDR3 DNA follows: TGTGCCAGCAGCGAAACGGCGGGGGGGATATATAATTCACCCCTCCACTTT.

The chain combines TRBV20-1 with TRBJ1-3, with D possibly being TRBD1 (5 bases). CDR1 and CDR2 (germline): DFQATT, SNEGSKA (reference sequence). Between the trimmed V and J ends, which lost 5 bases and 0 bases, there was a span of 11 bases. The length of the CDR3 is 14 residues. Here the CDR3 reads CSAGDRRSGNTIYF. CDR3 nucleotide sequence: TGCAGTGCTGGGGACCGCCGCTCTGGAAACACCATATATTTT.

This clonotype was seen a handful of times. The rearrangement links TRBV2 to TRBJ2-5; 7 bases agree with TRBD2. The V and J ends lost 3 bases and 4 bases, in that order; junction bases with no gene match: 14. The CDR3 totals 17 residues. Germline CDR1 reads SNHLY; CDR2 reads FYNNEI. The CDR3 loop reads CASSDWGPGEGPETQYF. CDR3 DNA sequence: TGTGCCAGCAGTGACTGGGGTCCGGGGGAGGGTCCAGAGACCCAGTACTTC.

Comment on this clonotype: A much larger clone lies a single base off, so this may be a read error. The V and J genes are TRBV7-9 and TRBJ2-5; weak D call: TRBD1 (5 bases). Germline CDR1 SEHNR, CDR2 FQNEAQ (reference sequence). This CDR3 spans 15 amino acids. CDR3 residues: CTSSLIGRVEETQYF. CDR3 nucleotides: TGTACCAGCAGCTTAATTGGCAGGGTGGAGGAGACCCAGTACTTC.

The chain carries TRBV5-1 and TRBJ2-1, with D tentatively TRBD1 or TRBD2 (6 bases each). The length of the CDR3 is 13 residues. In germline, CDR1 is SGHRS, CDR2 YFSETQ. V dropped 0 bases and J dropped 15 bases, with 16 bases sitting between them. The CDR3 region has the DNA TGCGCCAGCAGCTTGGCCCTGGAGGGGGTACGGTTCTTC. This gives the protein CASSLALEGVRFF.

The chain joins TRBV4-1 to TRBJ1-2; D is perhaps TRBD1 (5 bases). CDR1 is MGHRA and CDR2 is YSYEKL in the germline V gene. The CDR3 length is 12 residues. V was trimmed by 1 base and J by 10 bases, leaving 10 bases between them. CDR3 loop: CASSQGGRNYTF. DNA of the CDR3: TGCGCCAGCAGCCAAGGGGGCCGGAACTACACCTTC.

This clonotype was counted between two and nine times. The chain combines TRBV12-3 or TRBV12-4 with TRBJ2-1; TRBD2 matches at 10 bases. V trimming: 4 bases; J trimming: 7 bases; junction bases outside the gene matches: 10. The CDR3 extends over 16 amino acids. The CDR3, as DNA: TGTGCCAGCAGTTCCCGATTGGTAGCGGGGGGTAATGAGCAGTTCTTC. Encoded protein: CASSSRLVAGGNEQFF.

The chain combines TRBV6-1 with TRBJ2-1; 8 nucleotides agree with TRBD2. Germline CDR1 MNHNS, CDR2 SASEGT. V gave up 6 bases and J gave up 3 bases; unmatched junction bases: 10. The CDR3 has 16 amino acids. The CDR3 DNA follows: TGTGCCAGCAGGGGGAGCGGGGGCCGCGACTACAATGAGCAGTTCTTC. Its translation is CASRGSGGRDYNEQFF.

The chain recombines TRBV7-9 with TRBJ2-1; the match to TRBD1 covers 7 bases. The V and J ends lost 2 bases and 8 bases, in that order; junction bases with no gene match: 12. Germline CDR1 SEHNR, CDR2 FQNEAQ (reference sequence). The CDR3 sequence is 16 residues long. The CDR3 reads CASSLSWTGDEYEQFF. The CDR3 DNA follows: TGTGCCAGCAGCTTATCTTGGACAGGTGATGAATATGAGCAGTTCTTC.

This clonotype has ten or more counts. The chain has TRBV29-1 and TRBJ2-3; no definite D call. Germline V gene sequence: CDR1 SQVTM, CDR2 ANQGSEA. V lost 7 bases and J lost 4, with 12 bases in between. The CDR3 runs 12 residues. In nucleotides, the CDR3 is TGCAGCGCTCTACCCACTTCAGATACGCAGTATTTT. It specifies CSALPTSDTQYF.

This clonotype was recorded a few times. The chain couples TRBV7-9 to TRBJ1-1; no reliable D call. Germline assignment: CDR1 SEHNR and CDR2 FQNEAQ (reference sequence). The CDR3 runs 15 residues. Trimming pared 3 bases from V and 1 base from J, leaving 12 bases between. The CDR3 region has the DNA TGTGCCAGCAGCTTCATAGGAGGTGGGAACACTGAAGCTTTCTTT. Protein sequence: CASSFIGGGNTEAFF.

This clonotype was observed a few times. The rearrangement joins TRBV3-1 to TRBJ2-2; D not certain. This CDR3 comprises 14 residues. Germline assignment: CDR1 LGHDT and CDR2 YNNKEL (reference sequence). V shed 4 bases and J shed 2 bases, with 8 bases lying between them. The CDR3 region is CASSPMGNTGELFF. CDR3 sequence (DNA): TGTGCCAGCAGCCCAATGGGAAACACCGGGGAGCTGTTTTTT.

The chain uses TRBV5-4 and TRBJ1-2; D is uncertain. V was trimmed by 6 bases and J by 4 bases, leaving 16 bases between them. CDR3 length: 14 amino acids. Germline-derived CDR1 and CDR2 are SGHNT and YYREEE (reference sequence). In nucleotides, the CDR3 is TGTGCCAGCACCGTCGGAGGCCTCGGCTATGGCTACACCTTC. It yields the protein CASTVGGLGYGYTF.

This clonotype was counted between two and nine times. This chain uses TRBV5-4 with TRBJ2-3; 10 bases are shared with TRBD2. Per the germline V gene, CDR1 is SGHNT and CDR2 is YYREEE (reference sequence). Trimming at V came to 3 bases and at J to 6 bases, leaving 10 bases not matched to a gene. The CDR3 contains 16 residues. CDR3 coding DNA: TGTGCCAGCAGCTCTGGAGCGGGGGGGATTTTCGATACGCAGTATTTT. It specifies CASSSGAGGIFDTQYF.

V usage is TRBV24-1 and J usage is TRBJ1-5; the D gene is possibly TRBD1 (5 bases). Germline-derived CDR1 and CDR2 are KGHDR and SFDVKD. The CDR3 spans 14 residues. V lost 6 bases, J lost 2 bases, and 10 bases lay in between. The CDR3 loop is CATSNPGGNQPQHF. CDR3 in DNA: TGTGCCACCAGTAATCCGGGGGGCAATCAGCCCCAGCATTTT.

This clonotype was picked up a small number of times. The genes are TRBV6-1 and TRBJ1-2; D is unclear. Per the germline V gene, CDR1 is MNHNS and CDR2 is SASEGT. The CDR3 extends over 14 amino acids. V shed 7 bases and J shed 0 bases, with 12 bases lying between them. CDR3 amino acids: CASNWAGANYGYTF. In DNA, the CDR3 is TGTGCCAGCAACTGGGCCGGAGCTAACTATGGCTACACCTTC.

This clonotype was counted a few times. The chain couples TRBV2 to TRBJ2-5; 9 bases are a match to TRBD2. The CDR3 contains 14 residues. The germline V gene encodes CDR1 SNHLY and CDR2 FYNNEI. The V segment lost 7 bases and the J segment 2 bases; nucleotides outside the gene matches: 5. The CDR3 bases are TGTGCCAGCAACCGGCGGGGGGGGCAAGAGACCCAGTACTTC. This translates into CASNRRGGQETQYF.

This clonotype has more than one count but fewer than ten. The rearrangement joins TRBV1 to TRBJ1-1; no DNA check was done on the table's D call, TRBD1. TRBV1 is labeled a pseudogene. CDR3 length: 17 residues. The CDR3 region is CTSSRHRRDREHTEAFF. For the CDR3, the DNA is TGCACCAGCAGCCGACATAGGAGGGACAGGGAACACACTGAAGCTTTCTTT.

The table lists this clonotype with many counts. The rearrangement links TRBV4-3 to TRBJ1-1; D is unresolved. V was shortened by 1 base and J by 1 base, with 10 bases between the two germline ends. The CDR3 length is 15 residues. CDR1 and CDR2 (germline): LGHNA, YSLEER. The DNA of the CDR3 is TGCGCCAGCAGCCAAGGCGAAGCAGGGAACACTGAAGCTTTCTTT. It is translated as CASSQGEAGNTEAFF.

This clonotype was counted between two and nine times. The V call is TRBV7-2, the J call TRBJ2-7; D not certain. This CDR3 spans 13 amino acids. Germline lookup yields CDR1 SGHTA and CDR2 FQGNSA. V was pared by 1 base and J by 2 bases, with 6 bases between. The CDR3 region is CASSLGLAYEQYF. The CDR3 DNA reads TGTGCCAGCAGCTTAGGTCTAGCCTACGAGCAGTACTTC.

The rearrangement links TRBV6-1 to TRBJ2-7; 7 positions match TRBD1. The germline V gene encodes CDR1 MNHNS and CDR2 SASEGT. This CDR3 is built from 15 residues. V lost 7 bases and J lost 4; bases outside the gene matches: 13. Here the CDR3 reads CASNRARTGIYEQYV. For the CDR3, the DNA is TGTGCCAGCAACCGGGCCAGGACAGGTATATACGAGCAGTACGTC.

This CDR3 reads CASSHQTWAIYNEQFF. The CDR3 DNA reads as TGTGCCAGCAGCCACCAAACTTGGGCCATATACAATGAGCAGTTCTTC. This rearrangement joins TRBV7-9 to TRBJ2-1; D is ambiguous. The CDR3 extends over 16 amino acids. Germline V gene data show CDR1 as SEHNR and CDR2 as FQNEAQ (reference sequence). V was pared by 5 bases and J by 4 bases, with 18 bases between. Supplemented by reference TRBV7-9 and TRBJ2-1, the full variable domain reads DTGVSQNPRHKITKRGQNVTFRCDPISEHNRLYWYRQTLGQGPEFLTYFQNEAQLEKSRLLSDRFSAERPKGSFSTLEIQRTEQGDSAMYLCASSHQTWAIYNEQFFGPGTRLTVL.

The chain is built from TRBV9 and TRBJ2-5; TRBD1 agrees at 10 bases. CDR3 length equals 15 residues. Germline CDR1 reads SGDLS; CDR2 reads YYNGEE. The junction had 2 bases not matched to a gene; V was cut back by 0 bases and J by 3 bases. This CDR3 reads CASSVEGTGEETQYF. CDR3 coding DNA: TGTGCCAGCAGCGTAGAGGGGACAGGGGAAGAGACCCAGTACTTC.

This clonotype was seen only a few times. The chain uses TRBV4-2 and TRBJ2-1; TRBD1 or TRBD2 may be the D gene (6 bases each). Germline V CDR1 and CDR2: LGHNA, YNFKEQ. V was cut by 4 bases and J by 0 bases, with 13 bases left in between. This CDR3 comprises 16 residues. In DNA form, the CDR3 reads TGTGCCAGCAGCCTAAATGGAGGGGGCTCCTACAATGAGCAGTTCTTC. This codes for CASSLNGGGSYNEQFF.

This clonotype was found a few times. This chain uses TRBV7-3 with TRBJ2-2; 7 positions agree with TRBD2. Germline CDR1 is SGHTA and CDR2 is FQGTGA. Germline trimming cut 0 bases from V and 5 bases from J; bases unmatched to any gene: 6. This CDR3 has 16 amino acids. The DNA of the CDR3 is TGTGCCAGCAGCTTAACTTTAGGGGAGGGGACCGGGGAGCTGTTTTTT. This gives the protein CASSLTLGEGTGELFF.

This clonotype was observed a few times. The chain combines TRBV12-3 or TRBV12-4 with TRBJ1-3; D is undetermined. Trimming stripped 3 bases from V and 2 bases from J, with 8 bases between. CDR3 size: 14 residues. Here the CDR3 reads CASSFRQPGNTIYF. CDR3 coding DNA: TGTGCCAGCAGTTTCCGGCAGCCTGGAAACACCATATATTTT.

This chain uses TRBV20-1 with TRBJ2-7; TRBD2 matches at 9 bases. The germline V gene has CDR1 DFQATT and CDR2 SNEGSKA (reference sequence). The CDR3 has 13 amino acids. Germline trimming cut 4 bases from V and 6 bases from J; bases unmatched to any gene: 7. The CDR3 loop is CSATSGATGEQYF. The DNA for the CDR3 is TGCAGTGCTACTAGCGGGGCGACAGGCGAGCAGTACTTC.

This clonotype occurred many times. The chain couples TRBV5-1 to TRBJ2-7; D ambiguous. The CDR3 is 13 amino acids. Trimming cost V 2 bases and J 3 bases, with 9 bases left between them. Germline V gene lookup returns CDR1 SGHRS and CDR2 YFSETQ. Here the CDR3 DNA reads TGCGCCAGCAGCTTAGGACCAGACTACGAGCAGTACGTC. Translating it yields CASSLGPDYEQYV.